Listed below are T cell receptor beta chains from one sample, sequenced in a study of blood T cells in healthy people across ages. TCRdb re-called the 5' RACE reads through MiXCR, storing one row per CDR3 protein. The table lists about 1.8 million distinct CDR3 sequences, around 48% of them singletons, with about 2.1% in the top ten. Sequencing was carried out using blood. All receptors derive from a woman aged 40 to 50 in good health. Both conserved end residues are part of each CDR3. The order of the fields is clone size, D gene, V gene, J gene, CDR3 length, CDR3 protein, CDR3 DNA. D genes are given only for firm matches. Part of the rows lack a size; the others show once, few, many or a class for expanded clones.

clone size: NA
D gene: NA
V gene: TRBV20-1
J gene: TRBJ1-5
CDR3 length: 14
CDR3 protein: CSARRFTVNQPQHF
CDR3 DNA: TGCAGTGCTAGACGATTCACGGTCAATCAGCCCCAGCATTTT

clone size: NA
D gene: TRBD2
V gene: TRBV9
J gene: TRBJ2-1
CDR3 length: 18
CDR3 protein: CASSVARLAGAPGNEQFF
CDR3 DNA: TGTGCCAGCAGCGTAGCTCGACTAGCGGGGGCCCCGGGCAATGAGCAGTTCTTC

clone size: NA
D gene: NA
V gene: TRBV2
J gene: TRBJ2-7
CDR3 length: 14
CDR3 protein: CARTHLGKIHEQYF
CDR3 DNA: TGTGCCAGAACTCACCTAGGTAAAATCCACGAGCAGTACTTC

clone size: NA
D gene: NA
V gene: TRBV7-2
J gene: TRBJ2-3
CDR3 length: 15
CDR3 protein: CASSLGVPRADTQYF
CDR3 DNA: TGTGCCAGCAGCTTAGGGGTTCCGAGGGCAGATACGCAGTATTTT

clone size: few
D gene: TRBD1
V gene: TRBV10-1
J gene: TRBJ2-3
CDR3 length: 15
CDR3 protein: CASSEIQGAGDTQYF
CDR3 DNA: TGCGCCAGCAGTGAAATACAGGGGGCAGGGGATACGCAGTATTTT

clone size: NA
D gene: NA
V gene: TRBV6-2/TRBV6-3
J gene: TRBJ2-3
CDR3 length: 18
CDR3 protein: CASSSDASSWVPTDTQYF
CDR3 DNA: TGTGCCAGCAGTTCCGACGCCTCCTCATGGGTTCCCACAGATACGCAGTATTTT

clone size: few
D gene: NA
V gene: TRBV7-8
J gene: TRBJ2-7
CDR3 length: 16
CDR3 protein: CASSFPLSGGSYEQYF
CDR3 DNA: TGTGCCAGCAGCTTCCCTTTGTCCGGGGGCTCCTACGAGCAGTACTTC

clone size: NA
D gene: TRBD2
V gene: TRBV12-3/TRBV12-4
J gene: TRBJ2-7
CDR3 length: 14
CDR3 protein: CASSFGLAAGEQYF
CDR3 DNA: TGTGCCAGCAGTTTTGGTCTAGCGGCGGGCGAGCAGTACTTC

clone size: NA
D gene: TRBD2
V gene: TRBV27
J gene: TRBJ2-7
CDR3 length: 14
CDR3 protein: CASRTSGAGYEQYF
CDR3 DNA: TGTGCCAGCCGGACTAGCGGGGCTGGGTACGAGCAGTACTTC

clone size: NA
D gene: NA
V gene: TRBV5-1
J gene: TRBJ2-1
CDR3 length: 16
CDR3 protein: CASSSLEEGTVNEQFF
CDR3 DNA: TGCGCCAGCAGCTCCCTGGAGGAGGGGACAGTCAATGAGCAGTTCTTC

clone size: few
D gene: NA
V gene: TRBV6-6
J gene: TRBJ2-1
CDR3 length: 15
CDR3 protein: CASSGDTYSYNEQFF
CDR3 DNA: TGTGCCAGCAGTGGGGACACCTACTCCTACAATGAGCAGTTCTTC

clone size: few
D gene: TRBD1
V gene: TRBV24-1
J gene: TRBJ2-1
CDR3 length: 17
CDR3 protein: CATSDPLGTGAFNEQFF
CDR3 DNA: TGTGCCACCAGTGATCCGCTGGGGACAGGGGCTTTCAATGAGCAGTTCTTC

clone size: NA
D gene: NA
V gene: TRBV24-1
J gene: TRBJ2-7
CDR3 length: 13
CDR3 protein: CATSGRGTYEQYF
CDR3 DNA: TGTGCCACCAGTGGAAGGGGTACCTACGAGCAGTACTTC

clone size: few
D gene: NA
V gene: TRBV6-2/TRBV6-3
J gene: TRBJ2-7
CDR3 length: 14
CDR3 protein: CASSWAGRTYEQYF
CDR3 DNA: TGTGCCAGCAGTTGGGCAGGGCGTACCTACGAGCAGTACTTC

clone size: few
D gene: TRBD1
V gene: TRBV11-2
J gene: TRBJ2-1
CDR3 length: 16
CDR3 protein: CASSQTDRGPLNEQFF
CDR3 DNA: TGTGCCAGCAGCCAAACGGACAGGGGGCCCCTCAATGAGCAGTTCTTC

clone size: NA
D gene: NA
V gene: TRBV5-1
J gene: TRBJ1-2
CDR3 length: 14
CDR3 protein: CASSSDGFGYGYTF
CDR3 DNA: TGCGCCAGCAGCTCGGATGGGTTCGGCTATGGCTACACCTTC

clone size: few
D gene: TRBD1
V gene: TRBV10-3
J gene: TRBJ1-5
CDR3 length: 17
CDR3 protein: CATEDAGTGWNNQPQHF
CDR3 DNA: TGTGCCACAGAAGACGCTGGGACAGGGTGGAACAATCAGCCCCAGCATTTT

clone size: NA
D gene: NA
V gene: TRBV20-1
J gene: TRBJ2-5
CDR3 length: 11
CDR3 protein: CSVIPAETQYF
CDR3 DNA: TGCAGTGTTATCCCGGCCGAGACCCAGTACTTC

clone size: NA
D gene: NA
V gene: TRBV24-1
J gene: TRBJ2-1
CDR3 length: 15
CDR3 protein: CATRPKGDSYNEQFF
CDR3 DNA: TGTGCCACCAGGCCCAAAGGAGACTCCTACAATGAGCAGTTCTTC

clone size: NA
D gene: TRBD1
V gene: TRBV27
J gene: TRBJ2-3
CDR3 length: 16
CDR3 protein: CASSTSSQGAADTQYF
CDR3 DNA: TGTGCCAGCAGTACCTCCTCACAGGGGGCAGCAGATACGCAGTATTTT

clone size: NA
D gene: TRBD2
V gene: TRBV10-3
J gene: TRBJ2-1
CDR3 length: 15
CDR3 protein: CAISGGTSRDKEQFF
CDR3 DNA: TGTGCCATCAGTGGGGGGACTAGCCGGGACAAGGAGCAGTTCTTC

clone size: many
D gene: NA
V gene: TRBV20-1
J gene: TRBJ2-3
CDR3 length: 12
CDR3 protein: CSARTSTDTQYF
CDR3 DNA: TGCAGTGCTCGGACTAGCACAGATACGCAGTATTTT

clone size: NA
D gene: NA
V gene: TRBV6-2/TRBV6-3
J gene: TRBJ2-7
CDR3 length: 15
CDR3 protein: CASSSVGGSSYEQYF
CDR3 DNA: TGTGCCAGCAGTTCCGTAGGGGGGAGCTCCTACGAGCAGTACTTC

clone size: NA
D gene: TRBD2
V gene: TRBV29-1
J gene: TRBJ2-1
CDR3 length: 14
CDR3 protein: CSVERGAGCNEQFF
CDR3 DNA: TGCAGCGTTGAGCGGGGGGCAGGCTGCAATGAGCAGTTCTTC

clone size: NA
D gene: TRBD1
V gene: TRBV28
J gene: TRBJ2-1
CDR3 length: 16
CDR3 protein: CASSLWGQGAGNEQFF
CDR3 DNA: TGTGCCAGCAGTTTATGGGGACAGGGGGCGGGGAATGAGCAGTTCTTC

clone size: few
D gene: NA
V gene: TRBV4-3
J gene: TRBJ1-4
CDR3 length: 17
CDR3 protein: CASSQASGIARGEKLFF
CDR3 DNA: TGCGCCAGCAGCCAAGCTTCGGGTATAGCCCGAGGGGAAAAACTGTTTTTT

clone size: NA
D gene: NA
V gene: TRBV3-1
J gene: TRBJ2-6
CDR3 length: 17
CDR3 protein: CASSPASPLSGANVLTF
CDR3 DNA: TGTGCCAGCAGCCCAGCATCCCCCCTCTCTGGGGCCAACGTCCTGACTTTC

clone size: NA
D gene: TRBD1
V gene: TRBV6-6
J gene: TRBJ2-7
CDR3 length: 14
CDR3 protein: CASSYGDRHYEQYF
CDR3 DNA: TGTGCCAGCAGTTACGGGGACAGGCATTACGAGCAGTACTTC

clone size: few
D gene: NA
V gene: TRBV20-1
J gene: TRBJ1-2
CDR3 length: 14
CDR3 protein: CSASDRNSNYGYTF
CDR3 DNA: TGCAGTGCTAGCGACAGAAACTCTAACTATGGCTACACCTTC

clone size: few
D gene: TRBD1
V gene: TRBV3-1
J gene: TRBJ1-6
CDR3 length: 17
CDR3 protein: CASSLETGTGHNSPLHF
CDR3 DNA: TGTGCCAGCAGCCTAGAAACCGGGACAGGGCATAATTCACCCCTCCACTTT

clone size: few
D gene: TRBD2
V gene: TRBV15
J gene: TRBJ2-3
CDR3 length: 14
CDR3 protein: CATKAGGPRDTQYF
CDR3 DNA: TGTGCCACCAAAGCGGGGGGGCCTAGAGATACGCAGTATTTT

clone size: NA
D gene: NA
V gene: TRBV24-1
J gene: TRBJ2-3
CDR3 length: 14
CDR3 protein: CATRDTGRTDSQYF
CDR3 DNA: TGTGCCACCAGGGATACAGGGCGCACAGATTCGCAGTATTTT

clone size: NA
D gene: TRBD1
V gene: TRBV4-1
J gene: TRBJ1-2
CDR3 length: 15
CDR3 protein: CASSRDRGNNYRYTF
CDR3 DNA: TGCGCCAGCAGCCGAGACAGGGGAAACAACTATCGCTACACCTTC

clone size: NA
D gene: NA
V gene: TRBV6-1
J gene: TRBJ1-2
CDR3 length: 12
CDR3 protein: CASSVDYHGYTF
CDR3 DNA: TGTGCCAGCAGTGTGGATTACCATGGCTACACCTTC

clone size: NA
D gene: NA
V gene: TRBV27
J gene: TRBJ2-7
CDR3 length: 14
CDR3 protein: CASSLHVEGHEQYF
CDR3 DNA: TGTGCCAGCAGTTTACATGTGGAGGGCCACGAGCAGTACTTC

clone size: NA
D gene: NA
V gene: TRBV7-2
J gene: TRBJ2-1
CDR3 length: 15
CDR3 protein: CASSLDYRSYNEQFF
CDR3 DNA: TGTGCCAGCAGCTTGGACTACCGCTCCTACAATGAGCAGTTCTTC

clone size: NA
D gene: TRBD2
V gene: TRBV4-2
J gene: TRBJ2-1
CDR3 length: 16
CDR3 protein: CASSQDSWGGFNEQFF
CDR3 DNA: TGTGCCAGCAGCCAAGATTCCTGGGGGGGGTTCAATGAGCAGTTCTTC

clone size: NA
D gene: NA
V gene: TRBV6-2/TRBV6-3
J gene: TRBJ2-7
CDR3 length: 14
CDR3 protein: CASSYEGGTGEQYF
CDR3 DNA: TGTGCCAGCAGTTACGAGGGGGGAACGGGGGAGCAGTACTTC

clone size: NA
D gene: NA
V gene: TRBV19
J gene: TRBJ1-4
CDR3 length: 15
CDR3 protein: CASSITADGSEKLFF
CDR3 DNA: TGTGCCAGTAGTATAACGGCAGATGGAAGTGAAAAACTGTTTTTT

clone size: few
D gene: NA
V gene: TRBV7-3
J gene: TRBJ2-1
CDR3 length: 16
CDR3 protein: CASSLMGRWVNNEQFF
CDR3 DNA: TGTGCCAGCAGCTTAATGGGGAGATGGGTGAACAATGAGCAGTTCTTC

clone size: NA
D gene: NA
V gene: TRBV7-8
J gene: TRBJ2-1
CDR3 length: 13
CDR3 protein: CASSLGQGLEQFF
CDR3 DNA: TGTGCCAGCAGCTTAGGCCAGGGGCTAGAGCAGTTCTTC

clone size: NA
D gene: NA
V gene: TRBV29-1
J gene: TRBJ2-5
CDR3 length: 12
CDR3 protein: CSGGGGPKTQYF
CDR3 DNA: TGCAGCGGGGGTGGGGGGCCCAAGACCCAGTACTTC

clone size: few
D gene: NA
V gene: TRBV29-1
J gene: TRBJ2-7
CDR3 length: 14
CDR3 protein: CSVEDSGVPYEQYF
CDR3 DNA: TGCAGCGTTGAGGATTCCGGGGTTCCCTACGAGCAGTACTTC

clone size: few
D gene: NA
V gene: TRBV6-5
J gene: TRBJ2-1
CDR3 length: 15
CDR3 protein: CASSYLQGTYNEQFF
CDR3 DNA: TGTGCCAGCAGTTATCTCCAGGGGACCTACAATGAGCAGTTCTTC

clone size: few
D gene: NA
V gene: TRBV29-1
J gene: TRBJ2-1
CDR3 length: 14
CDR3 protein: CSVVPGGKILEQFF
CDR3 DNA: TGCAGCGTTGTCCCCGGTGGCAAGATTTTGGAGCAGTTCTTC

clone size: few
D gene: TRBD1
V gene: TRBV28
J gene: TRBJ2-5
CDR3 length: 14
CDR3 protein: CASKKTGGEETQYF
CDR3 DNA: TGTGCCAGTAAAAAAACAGGGGGCGAAGAGACCCAGTACTTC

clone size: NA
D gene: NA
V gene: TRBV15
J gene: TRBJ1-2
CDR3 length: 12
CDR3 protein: CATSSRNYGYTF
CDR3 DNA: TGTGCCACCAGCTCCAGAAACTATGGCTACACCTTC

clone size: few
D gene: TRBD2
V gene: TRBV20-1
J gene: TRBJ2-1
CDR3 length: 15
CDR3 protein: CSALVAGGSYNEQFF
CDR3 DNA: TGCAGTGCGTTAGTAGCGGGGGGCTCCTACAATGAGCAGTTCTTC

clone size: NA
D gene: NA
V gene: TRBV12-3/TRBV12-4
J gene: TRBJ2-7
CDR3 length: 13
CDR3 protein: CASRPTWDYEQYF
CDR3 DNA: TGTGCCAGCAGGCCTACCTGGGACTACGAGCAGTACTTC

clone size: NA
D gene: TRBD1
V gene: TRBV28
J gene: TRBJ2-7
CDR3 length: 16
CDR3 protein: CASRPTPGTASYEQYF
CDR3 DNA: TGTGCCAGCAGGCCAACCCCCGGGACAGCCTCCTACGAGCAGTACTTC

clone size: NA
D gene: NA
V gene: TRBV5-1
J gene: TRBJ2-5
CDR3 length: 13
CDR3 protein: CASKATAKETQYF
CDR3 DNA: TGTGCCAGCAAAGCGACAGCGAAAGAGACCCAGTACTTC

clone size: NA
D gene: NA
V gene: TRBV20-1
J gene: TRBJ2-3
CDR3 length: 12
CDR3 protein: CSGGANTDTQYF
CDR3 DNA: TGCAGTGGGGGGGCCAACACAGATACGCAGTATTTT

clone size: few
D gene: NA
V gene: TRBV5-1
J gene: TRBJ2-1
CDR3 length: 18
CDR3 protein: CASSFGTNRGRSYNEQFF
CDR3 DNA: TGCGCCAGCAGCTTTGGGACTAACAGGGGTCGCTCCTACAATGAGCAGTTCTTC